The entry that follows covers one T cell receptor (beta chain) sequence. V shed 5 bases and J shed 2 bases, with 14 bases lying between them. The CDR3 length is 15 residues. Germline V lookup: CDR1 MNHNS, CDR2 SASEGT. The record originates from a study of Tregs in tolerant kidney transplant recipients. The method was immunoSEQ multiplex PCR; TCRdb's version includes in-frame clones alone and lacks a portion of them. The table shows tens of thousands of clones, with under 95% occurring only once. Related graft donors supplied nonmyeloablative bone marrow transplants, and mixed chimerism was transient. CD4+CD25+CD127- Tregs, CD4+CD25- non-Tregs, CD4 and CD8 cells were sorted.

The sample was CD4+ T cells from blood (PBMCs), taken 12 months after the transplant. V is TRBV6-1 and J is TRBJ2-3, with D possibly TRBD2 on 5 matching bases. This clonotype was obtained from a human patient who received a combined kidney and bone marrow transplant. Some T cells may be supplied by the graft donor. CDR3 sequence (DNA): TGTGCCAGCAGTTTGTCAGACTACCACACAGATACGCAGTATTTT. It translates to CASSLSDYHTDTQYF.